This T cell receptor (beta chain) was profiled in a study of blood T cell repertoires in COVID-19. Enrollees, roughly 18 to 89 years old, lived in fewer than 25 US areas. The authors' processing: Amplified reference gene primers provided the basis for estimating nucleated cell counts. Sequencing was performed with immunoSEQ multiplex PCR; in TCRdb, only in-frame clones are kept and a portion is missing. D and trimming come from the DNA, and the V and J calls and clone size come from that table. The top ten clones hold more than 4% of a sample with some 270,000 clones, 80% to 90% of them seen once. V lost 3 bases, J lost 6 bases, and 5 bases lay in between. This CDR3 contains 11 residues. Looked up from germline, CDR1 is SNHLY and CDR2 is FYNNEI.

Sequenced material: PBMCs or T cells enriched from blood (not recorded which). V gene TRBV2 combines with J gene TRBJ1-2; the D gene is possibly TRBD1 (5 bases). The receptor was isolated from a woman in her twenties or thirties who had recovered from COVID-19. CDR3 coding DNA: TGTGCCAGCAGTGAGACAGATGGCTACACCTTC. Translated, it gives CASSETDGYTF.